Below, one T cell receptor beta chain is given with its context. No antigen is known for it. The record originates from a study of early T cells in non-severe SARS-CoV-2 infection. Across the study: Bulk RNA isolated from unsorted whole blood underwent sequencing; chains were not paired. Overall study findings and caveats: Anti-spike CD8 responses were favored in VDJdb matching, and private and CD4 specificities were missed.

Individual cDNA molecules were tagged with unique molecular identifiers. TCRdb called the 5' RACE reads again in MiXCR, with one record for every CDR3 protein. The sample carries about 76,000 distinct CDR3 sequences, 10% to 12% recorded once. V gave up 1 base and J gave up 4 bases; unmatched junction bases: 1. Germline CDR1 reads SGHKS; CDR2 reads YYEKEE (reference sequence). The CDR3 covers 13 residues. The chain links TRBV5-5 to TRBJ1-2; 7 bases match TRBD1. This clonotype was obtained from an adult who was a healthcare worker with PCR-confirmed SARS-CoV-2 infection or an uninfected control (not recorded which). The source material was whole blood. The DNA of the CDR3 is TGTGCCAGCAGCTTGAGGACAGGCTATGGCTACACCTTC. As protein: CASSLRTGYGYTF.